Listed here is a single T cell receptor beta chain. Germline V gene lookup returns CDR1 MGHDK and CDR2 SYGVNS. The CDR3 has 17 amino acids. V was pared by 1 base and J by 4 bases, with 18 bases between. This sample was included in a study of blood T cell repertoires in COVID-19. Original data processing: Estimates of nucleated cell counts were drawn from the amplification of reference gene primers. TCRdb's copy holds only in-frame clones and misses some; the assay was immunoSEQ multiplex PCR. Clone size and V and J calls were adopted from that table, with D and trimming inferred from the DNA. Of around 200,000 clones listed, around 83% are singletons.

V usage is TRBV25-1 and J usage is TRBJ2-3; TRBD2 might be the D (7 bases). Sequencing input: peripheral blood. The sequence was collected from a middle-aged man with active or convalescent COVID-19. This CDR3 is CASSEFGLAGAADTQYF. The CDR3 DNA reads as TGTGCCAGCAGTGAATTCGGCCTCGCGGGGGCGGCAGATACGCAGTATTTT. Using reference TRBV25-1 and TRBJ2-3 for the parts outside the CDR3, the full variable domain is EADIYQTPRYLVIGTGKKITLECSQTMGHDKMYWYQQDPGMELHLIHYSYGVNSTEKGDLSSESTVSRIRTEHFPLTLESARPSHTSQYLCASSEFGLAGAADTQYFGPGTRLTVL.